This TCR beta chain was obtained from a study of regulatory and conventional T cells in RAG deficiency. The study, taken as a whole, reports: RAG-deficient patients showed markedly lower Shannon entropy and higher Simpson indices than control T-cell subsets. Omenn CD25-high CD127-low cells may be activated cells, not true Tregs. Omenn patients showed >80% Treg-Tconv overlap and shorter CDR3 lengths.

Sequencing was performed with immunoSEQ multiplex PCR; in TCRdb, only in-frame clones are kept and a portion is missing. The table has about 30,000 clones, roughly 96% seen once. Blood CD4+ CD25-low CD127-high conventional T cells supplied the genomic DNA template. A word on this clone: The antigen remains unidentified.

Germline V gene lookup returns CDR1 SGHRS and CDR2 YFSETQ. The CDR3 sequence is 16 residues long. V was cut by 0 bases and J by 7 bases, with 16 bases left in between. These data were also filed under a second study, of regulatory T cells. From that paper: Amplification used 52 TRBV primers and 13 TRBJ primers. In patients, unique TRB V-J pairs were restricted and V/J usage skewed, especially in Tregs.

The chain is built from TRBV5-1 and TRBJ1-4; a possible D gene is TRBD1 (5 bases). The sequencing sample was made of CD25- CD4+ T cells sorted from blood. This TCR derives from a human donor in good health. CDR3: CASSLEGQGRFEKLFF. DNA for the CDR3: TGCGCCAGCAGCTTGGAGGGGCAGGGAAGGTTTGAAAAACTGTTTTTT.